A single sample is the source of the 6 T cell receptor beta chains below, sequenced in a study of identifying expanded T cells in peripheral blood. Assay: immunoSEQ multiplex PCR; the TCRdb copy retains only in-frame clones and omits some. The sample records about 130,000 clones, about 86% being singletons. The sequencing sample was made of blood. All receptors derive from a person aged 18 to 75 in good health.

The rearrangement joins TRBV5-4 to TRBJ2-1, with TRBD2 identical over 11 bases. This CDR3 is 14 amino acids long. V lost 0 bases to trimming and J lost 7 bases; unmatched junction nucleotides: 0. Germline V gives CDR1 SGHNT, CDR2 YYREEE (reference sequence). CDR3 region: CASSLGLAGNEQFF. The CDR3 coding sequence is TGTGCCAGCAGCTTGGGACTAGCGGGGAATGAGCAGTTCTTC. The full variable domain, in which reference TRBV5-4 and TRBJ2-1 provide the parts outside the CDR3, is ETGVTQSPTHLIKTRGQQVTLRCSSQSGHNTVSWYQQALGQGPQFIFQYYREEENGRGNFPPRFSGLQFPNYSSELNVNALELDDSALYLCASSLGLAGNEQFFGPGTRLTVL.

This clone has only a few counts. The chain uses TRBV5-4 and TRBJ1-2; 7 bases agree with TRBD1. Germline trimming cut 4 bases from V and 4 bases from J; bases unmatched to any gene: 4. Germline V gene data show CDR1 as SGHNT and CDR2 as YYREEE (reference sequence). The length of the CDR3 is 13 residues. The CDR3 protein is CASSTRDSYGYTF. CDR3 bases: TGTGCCAGCAGCACCCGGGACAGCTATGGCTACACCTTC.

The chain has TRBV15 and TRBJ1-2; 8 nucleotides align to TRBD1. V shed 1 base, J shed 0 bases, and the junction held 1 base outside the gene matches. This CDR3 region has 15 residues. Germline loops: CDR1 LNHNV, CDR2 YYDKDF (reference sequence). CDR3 nucleotide sequence: TGTGCCACCAGCAGAGGACAGGGGACTAACTATGGCTACACCTTC. Protein product: CATSRGQGTNYGYTF.

The chain links TRBV20-1 to TRBJ1-2; TRBD1 matches 11 bases. The CDR3 contains 11 residues. V lost 5 bases to trimming and J lost 8 bases; unmatched junction nucleotides: 1. CDR1 and CDR2 (germline): DFQATT, SNEGSKA (reference sequence). For the CDR3, the DNA is TGCAGTGCTGGGGACAGGGGGGGCTACACCTTC. Residues: CSAGDRGGYTF.

The genes are TRBV27 and TRBJ1-5, with D unresolved. Per germline, CDR1 MNHEY and CDR2 SMNVEV (reference sequence). Trimming pared 0 bases from V and 5 bases from J, leaving 5 bases between. This CDR3 is 13 amino acids long. The CDR3 sequence is CASSLSGYQPQHF. The CDR3 bases are TGTGCCAGCAGTTTATCGGGTTATCAGCCCCAGCATTTT.

The CDR3, as DNA: TGTGCCAGCAGCTTAGGTTCTTCGGGAATGACGCAGTTCTTC. This translates into CASSLGSSGMTQFF. The chain couples TRBV7-2 to TRBJ2-1; tentative D call: TRBD2 (5 bases). Germline CDR1 is SGHTA and CDR2 is FQGNSA. The V end lost 1 base, the J end lost 12 bases, and 16 bases lay between the germline ends. The CDR3 is made up of 14 amino acids.